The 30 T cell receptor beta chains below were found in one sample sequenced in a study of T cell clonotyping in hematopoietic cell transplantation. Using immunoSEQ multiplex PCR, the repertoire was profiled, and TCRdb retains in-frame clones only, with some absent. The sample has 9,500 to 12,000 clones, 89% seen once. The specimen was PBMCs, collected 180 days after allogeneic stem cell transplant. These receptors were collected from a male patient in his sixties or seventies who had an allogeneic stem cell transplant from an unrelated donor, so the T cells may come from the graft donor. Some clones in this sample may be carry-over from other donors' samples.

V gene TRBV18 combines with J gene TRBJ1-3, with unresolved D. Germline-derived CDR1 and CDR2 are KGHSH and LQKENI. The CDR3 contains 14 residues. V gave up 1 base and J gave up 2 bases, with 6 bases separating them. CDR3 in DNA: TGTGCCAGCTCACCACAGGCGACTGGAAACACCATATATTTT. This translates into CASSPQATGNTIYF.

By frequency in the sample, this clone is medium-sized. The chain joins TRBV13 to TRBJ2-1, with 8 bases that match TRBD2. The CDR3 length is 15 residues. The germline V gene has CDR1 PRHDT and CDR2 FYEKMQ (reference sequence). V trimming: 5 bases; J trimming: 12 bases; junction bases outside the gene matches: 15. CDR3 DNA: TGTGCCAGCAGCGACCTAGCGGGTATGCTCGGTCGGCAGTTCTTC. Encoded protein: CASSDLAGMLGRQFF.

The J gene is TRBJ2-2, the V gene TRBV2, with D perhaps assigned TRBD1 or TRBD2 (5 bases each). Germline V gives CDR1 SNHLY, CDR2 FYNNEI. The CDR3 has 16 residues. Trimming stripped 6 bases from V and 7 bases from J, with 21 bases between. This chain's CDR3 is CASSVRGPGGGGELFF. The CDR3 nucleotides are TGTGCCAGCAGCGTCCGGGGCCCCGGAGGTGGCGGGGAGCTGTTTTTT. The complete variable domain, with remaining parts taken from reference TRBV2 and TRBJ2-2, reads EPEVTQTPSHQVTQMGQEVILRCVPISNHLYFYWYRQILGQKVEFLVSFYNNEISEKSEIFDDQFSVERPDGSNFTLKIRSTKLEDSAMYFCASSVRGPGGGGELFFGEGSRLTVL.

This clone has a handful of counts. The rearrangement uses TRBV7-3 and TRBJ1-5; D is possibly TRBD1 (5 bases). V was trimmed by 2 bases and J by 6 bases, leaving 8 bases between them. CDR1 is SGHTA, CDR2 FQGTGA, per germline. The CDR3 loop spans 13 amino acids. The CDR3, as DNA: TGTGCCAGCAGCTTAGGGGGGATTCAGCCCCAGCATTTT. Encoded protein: CASSLGGIQPQHF. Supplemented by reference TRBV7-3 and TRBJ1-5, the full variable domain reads GAGVSQTPSNKVTEKGKYVELRCDPISGHTALYWYRQSLGQGPEFLIYFQGTGAADDSGLPNDRFFAVRPEGSVSTLKIQRTERGDSAVYLCASSLGGIQPQHFGDGTRLSIL.

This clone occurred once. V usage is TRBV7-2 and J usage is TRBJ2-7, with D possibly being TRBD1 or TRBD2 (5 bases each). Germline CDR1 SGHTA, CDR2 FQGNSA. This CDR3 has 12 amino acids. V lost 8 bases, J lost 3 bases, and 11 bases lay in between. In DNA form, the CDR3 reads TGTGCCAGCCGGGACGGAAACTACGAGCAGTACTTC. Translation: CASRDGNYEQYF.

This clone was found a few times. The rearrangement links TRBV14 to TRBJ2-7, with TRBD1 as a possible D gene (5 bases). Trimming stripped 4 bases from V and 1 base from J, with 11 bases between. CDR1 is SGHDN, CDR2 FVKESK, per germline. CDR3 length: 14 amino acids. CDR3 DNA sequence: TGTGCCAGCAGCCTAGAGCAGGGATCCTACGAGCAGTACTTC. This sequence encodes CASSLEQGSYEQYF. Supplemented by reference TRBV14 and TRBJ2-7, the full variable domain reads EAGVTQFPSHSVIEKGQTVTLRCDPISGHDNLYWYRRVMGKEIKFLLHFVKESKQDESGMPNNRFLAERTGGTYSTLKVQPAELEDSGVYFCASSLEQGSYEQYFGPGTRLTVT.

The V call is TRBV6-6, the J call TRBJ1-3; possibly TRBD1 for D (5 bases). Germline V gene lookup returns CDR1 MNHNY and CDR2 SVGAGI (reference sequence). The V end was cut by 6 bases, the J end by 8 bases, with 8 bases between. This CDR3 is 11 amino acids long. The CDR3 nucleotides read TGTGCCAGCAGCCAGGGTTACACCATATATTTT. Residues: CASSQGYTIYF.

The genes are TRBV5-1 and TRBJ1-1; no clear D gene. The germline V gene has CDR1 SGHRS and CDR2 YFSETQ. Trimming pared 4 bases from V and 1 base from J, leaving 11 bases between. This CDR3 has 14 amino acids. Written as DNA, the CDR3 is TGCGCCAGCAGCAGTCGATCCGGGAACACTGAAGCTTTCTTT. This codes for CASSSRSGNTEAFF. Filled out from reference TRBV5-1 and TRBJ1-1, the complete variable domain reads KAGVTQTPRYLIKTRGQQVTLSCSPISGHRSVSWYQQTPGQGLQFLFEYFSETQRNKGNFPGRFSGRQFSNSRSEMNVSTLELGDSALYLCASSSRSGNTEAFFGQGTRLTVV.

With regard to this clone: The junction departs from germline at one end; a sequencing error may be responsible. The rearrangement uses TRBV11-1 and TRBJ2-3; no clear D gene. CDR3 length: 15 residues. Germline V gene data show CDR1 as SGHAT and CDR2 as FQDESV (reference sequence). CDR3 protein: CASTLGGSSTDTQYF. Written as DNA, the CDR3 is TGTGCCAGCACCTTAGGTGGATCTAGCACAGATACGCAGTATTTT. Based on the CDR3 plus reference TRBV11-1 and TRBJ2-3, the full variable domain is EAEVAQSPRYKITEKSQAVAFWCDPISGHATLYWYRQILGQGPELLVQFQDESVVDDSQLPKDRFSAERLKGVDSTLKIQPAELGDSAMYLCASTLGGSSTDTQYFGPGTRLTVL.

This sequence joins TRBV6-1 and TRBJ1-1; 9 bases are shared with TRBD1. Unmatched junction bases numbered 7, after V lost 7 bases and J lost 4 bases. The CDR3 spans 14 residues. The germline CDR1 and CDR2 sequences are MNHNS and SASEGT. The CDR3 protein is CASTRGQGSTEAFF. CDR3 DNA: TGTGCCAGCACCCGCGGACAGGGGAGCACTGAAGCTTTCTTT.

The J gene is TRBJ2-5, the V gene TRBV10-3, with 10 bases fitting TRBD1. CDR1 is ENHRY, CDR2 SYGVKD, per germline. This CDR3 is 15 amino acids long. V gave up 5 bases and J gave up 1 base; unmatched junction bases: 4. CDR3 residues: CAISLDRGPQETQYF. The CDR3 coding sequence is TGTGCCATCAGTCTCGACAGGGGGCCCCAAGAGACCCAGTACTTC.

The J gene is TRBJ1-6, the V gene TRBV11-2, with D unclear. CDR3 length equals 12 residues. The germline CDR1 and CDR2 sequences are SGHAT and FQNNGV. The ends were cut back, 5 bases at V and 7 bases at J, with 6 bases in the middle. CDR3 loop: CASSTINSPLHF. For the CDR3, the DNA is TGTGCCAGCAGCACCATAAATTCACCCCTCCACTTT.

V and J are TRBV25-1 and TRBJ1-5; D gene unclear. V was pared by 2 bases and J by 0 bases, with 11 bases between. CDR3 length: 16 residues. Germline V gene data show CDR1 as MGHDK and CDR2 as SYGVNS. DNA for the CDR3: TGTGCCAGCAGTGAAACGGGAGACTATAGCAATCAGCCCCAGCATTTT. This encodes CASSETGDYSNQPQHF.

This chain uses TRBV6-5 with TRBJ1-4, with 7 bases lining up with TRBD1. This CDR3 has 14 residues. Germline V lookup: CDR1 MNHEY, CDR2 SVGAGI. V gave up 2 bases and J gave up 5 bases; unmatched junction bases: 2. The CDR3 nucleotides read TGTGCCAGCAGTTACGGGACAGAAAATGAAAAACTGTTTTTT. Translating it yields CASSYGTENEKLFF.

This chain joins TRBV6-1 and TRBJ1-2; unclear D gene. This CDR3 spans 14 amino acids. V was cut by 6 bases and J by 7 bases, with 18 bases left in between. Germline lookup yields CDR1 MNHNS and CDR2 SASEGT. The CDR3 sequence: CASSEITNVPGYTF. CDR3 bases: TGTGCCAGCAGCGAGATAACAAATGTCCCTGGCTACACCTTC.

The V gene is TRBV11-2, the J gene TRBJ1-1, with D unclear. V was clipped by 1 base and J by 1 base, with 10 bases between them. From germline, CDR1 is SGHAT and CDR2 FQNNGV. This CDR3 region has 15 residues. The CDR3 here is CASSLGFIKNTEAFF. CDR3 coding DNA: TGTGCCAGCAGCTTAGGGTTTATCAAGAACACTGAAGCTTTCTTT.

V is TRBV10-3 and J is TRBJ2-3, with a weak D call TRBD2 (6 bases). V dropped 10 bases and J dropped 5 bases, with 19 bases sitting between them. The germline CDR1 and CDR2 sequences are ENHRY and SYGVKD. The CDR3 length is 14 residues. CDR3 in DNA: TGTGCCAGCAGACTGTCTGGTAGCGGAGATACGCAGTATTTT. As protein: CASRLSGSGDTQYF.

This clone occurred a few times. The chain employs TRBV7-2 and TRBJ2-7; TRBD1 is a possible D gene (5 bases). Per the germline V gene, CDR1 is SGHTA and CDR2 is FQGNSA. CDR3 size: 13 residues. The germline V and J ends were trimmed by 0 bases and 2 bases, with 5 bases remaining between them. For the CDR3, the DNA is TGTGCCAGCAGCTTAGCGGGGCCCTACGAGCAGTACTTC. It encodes CASSLAGPYEQYF. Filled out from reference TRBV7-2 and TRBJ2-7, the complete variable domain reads GAGVSQSPSNKVTEKGKDVELRCDPISGHTALYWYRQSLGQGLEFLIYFQGNSAPDKSGLPSDRFSAERTGGSVSTLTIQRTQQEDSAVYLCASSLAGPYEQYFGPGTRLTVT.

Here the CDR3 DNA reads TGTGCCAGCAGCCCGGGACTAGCCGGCTACGAGCAGTACTTC. It translates to CASSPGLAGYEQYF. The V gene is TRBV11-2, the J gene TRBJ2-7, with 9 bases matching TRBD2. With 5 bases clipped from V and 3 bases from J, the junction kept 5 bases outside the gene matches. The CDR3 runs to 14 residues. CDR1 is SGHAT and CDR2 is FQNNGV in the germline V gene.

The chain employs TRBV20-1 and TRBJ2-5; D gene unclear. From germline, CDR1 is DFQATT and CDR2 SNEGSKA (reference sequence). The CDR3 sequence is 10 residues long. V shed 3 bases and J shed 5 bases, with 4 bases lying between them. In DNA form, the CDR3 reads TGCAGTGCTAGTAAGGAGACCCAGTACTTC. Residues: CSASKETQYF.

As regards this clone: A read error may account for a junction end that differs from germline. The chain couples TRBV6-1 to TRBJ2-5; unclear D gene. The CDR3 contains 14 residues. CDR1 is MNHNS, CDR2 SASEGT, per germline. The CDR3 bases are TGTGCCAGCAGCGAAGGAAGAGACCCTCAGACCCAGTACTTC. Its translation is CASSEGRDPQTQYF.

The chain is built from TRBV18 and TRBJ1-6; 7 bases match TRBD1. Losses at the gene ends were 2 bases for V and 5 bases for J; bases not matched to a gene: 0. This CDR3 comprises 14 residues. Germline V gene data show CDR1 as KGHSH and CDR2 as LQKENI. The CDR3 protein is CASSPGTDNSPLHF. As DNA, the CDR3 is TGTGCCAGCTCACCAGGGACAGATAATTCACCCCTCCACTTT. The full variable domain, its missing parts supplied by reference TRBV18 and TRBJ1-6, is NAGVMQNPRHLVRRRGQEARLRCSPMKGHSHVYWYRQLPEEGLKFMVYLQKENIIDESGMPKERFSAEFPKEGPSILRIQQVVRGDSAAYFCASSPGTDNSPLHFGNGTRLTVT.

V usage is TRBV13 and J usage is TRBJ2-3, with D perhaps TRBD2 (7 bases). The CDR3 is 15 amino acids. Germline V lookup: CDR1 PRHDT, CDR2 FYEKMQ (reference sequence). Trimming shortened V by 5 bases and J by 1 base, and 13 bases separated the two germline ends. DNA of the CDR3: TGTGCCAGCAGCGCAAGGGGGAGGGGCACAGATACGCAGTATTTT. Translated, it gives CASSARGRGTDTQYF.

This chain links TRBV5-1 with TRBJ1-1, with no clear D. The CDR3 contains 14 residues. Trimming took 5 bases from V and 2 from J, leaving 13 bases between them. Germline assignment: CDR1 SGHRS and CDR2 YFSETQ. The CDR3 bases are TGCGCCAGCAGATTTGTCGTGGGTAACACTGAAGCTTTCTTT. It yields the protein CASRFVVGNTEAFF.

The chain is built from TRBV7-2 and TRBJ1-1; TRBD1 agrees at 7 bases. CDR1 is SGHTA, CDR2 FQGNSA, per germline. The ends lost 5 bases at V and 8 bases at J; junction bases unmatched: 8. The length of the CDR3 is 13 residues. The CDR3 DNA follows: TGTGCCAGCAGCCCCGACAGGGTGGCCGAAGCTTTCTTT. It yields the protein CASSPDRVAEAFF.

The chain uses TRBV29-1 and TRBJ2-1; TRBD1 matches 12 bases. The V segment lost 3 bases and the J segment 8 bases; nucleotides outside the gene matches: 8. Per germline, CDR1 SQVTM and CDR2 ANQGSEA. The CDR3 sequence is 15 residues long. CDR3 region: CSVESGTGGVDEQFF. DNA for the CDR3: TGCAGCGTTGAGTCCGGGACAGGGGGCGTCGATGAGCAGTTCTTC.

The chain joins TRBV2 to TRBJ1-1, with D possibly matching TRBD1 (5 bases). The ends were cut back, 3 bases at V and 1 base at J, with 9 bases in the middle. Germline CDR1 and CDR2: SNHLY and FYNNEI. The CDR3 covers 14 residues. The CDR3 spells CASSDEGTNTEAFF. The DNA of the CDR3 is TGTGCCAGCAGTGACGAGGGGACGAACACTGAAGCTTTCTTT.

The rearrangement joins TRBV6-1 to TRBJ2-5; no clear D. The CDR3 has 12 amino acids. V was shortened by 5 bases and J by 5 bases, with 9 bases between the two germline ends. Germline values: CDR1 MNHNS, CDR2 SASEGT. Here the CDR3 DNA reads TGTGCCAGCAGTTTTTTTGCGGAGACCCAGTACTTC. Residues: CASSFFAETQYF.

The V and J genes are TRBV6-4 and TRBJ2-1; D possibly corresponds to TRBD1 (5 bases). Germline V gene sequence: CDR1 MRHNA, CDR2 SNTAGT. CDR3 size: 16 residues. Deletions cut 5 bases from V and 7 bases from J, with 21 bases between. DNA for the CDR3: TGTGCCAGCAGTAAGCTAATCAGGGCAATAGAGAATGAGCAGTTCTTC. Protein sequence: CASSKLIRAIENEQFF.

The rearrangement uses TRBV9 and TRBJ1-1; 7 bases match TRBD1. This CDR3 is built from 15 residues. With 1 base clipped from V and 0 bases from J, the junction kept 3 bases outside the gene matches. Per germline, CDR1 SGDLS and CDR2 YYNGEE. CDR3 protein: CASSVTGQLNTEAFF. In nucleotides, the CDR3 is TGTGCCAGCAGCGTAACGGGACAGCTGAACACTGAAGCTTTCTTT.